The rows below give T cell receptor beta chains drawn from one sample of a study of cytomegalovirus exposure and HLA in healthy donors. Clones were sequenced by immunoSEQ multiplex PCR, and TCRdb holds only the in-frame ones, with some missing. The sample lists around 150,000 clones, around 76% occurring once. The sequencing input was PBMCs. The receptor set was obtained from a middle-aged woman in good health and CMV-seronegative. Each CDR3 is given with its conserved first and last residue. Fields, in order: J gene, clone size, CDR3 length, D gene, V gene, CDR3 DNA, CDR3 protein. A D gene is named only where the DNA matches it firmly. Clone size is stated in some rows and not others, as once, few, many or a class when expanded.

J: TRBJ2-4
size: NA
length: 15
D: NA
V: TRBV19
DNA: TGTGCCAGTAGTATAGATCACGGTCAGGGGAACATTCAGTACTTC
CDR3: CASSIDHGQGNIQYF

J: TRBJ2-3
size: NA
length: 15
D: TRBD1
V: TRBV19
DNA: TGTGCCAGTAGTGCCCGACAGGGAAGCACAGATACGCAGTATTTT
CDR3: CASSARQGSTDTQYF

J: TRBJ2-7
size: NA
length: 16
D: TRBD2
V: TRBV13
DNA: TGTGCCAGCAGCCGCCTACTAGCGGCGGACTCCTACGAGCAGTACTTC
CDR3: CASSRLLAADSYEQYF

J: TRBJ1-4
size: NA
length: 14
D: TRBD1
V: TRBV30
DNA: TGTGCCTGGTGTTCAGGGGGTTTGAATGAAAAACTGTTTTTT
CDR3: CAWCSGGLNEKLFF

J: TRBJ1-1
size: many
length: 14
D: NA
V: TRBV5-1
DNA: TGCGCCAGCAGCTTGGAAGGGGTGGGCACTGAAGCTTTCTTT
CDR3: CASSLEGVGTEAFF

J: TRBJ2-2
size: once
length: 16
D: TRBD1
V: TRBV5-1
DNA: TGCGCCAGCAGCTCAACAGGGGGCGCGAGCACCGGGGAGCTGTTTTTT
CDR3: CASSSTGGASTGELFF

J: TRBJ1-5
size: NA
length: 14
D: NA
V: TRBV18
DNA: TGTGCCAGCTCGGATGGGAGGGGGAATCAGCCCCAGCATTTT
CDR3: CASSDGRGNQPQHF

J: TRBJ1-4
size: NA
length: 14
D: TRBD1
V: TRBV7-9
DNA: TGTGCCAGCAGCTATCCGGGACAGGGCCAAAAACTGTTTTTT
CDR3: CASSYPGQGQKLFF

J: TRBJ1-2
size: NA
length: 14
D: NA
V: TRBV19
DNA: TGTGCCAGTAGTTACCAACAGGGCGACTATGGCTACACCTTC
CDR3: CASSYQQGDYGYTF

J: TRBJ2-7
size: few
length: 13
D: TRBD1
V: TRBV4-1
DNA: TGCGCCAGCGCCAGGGGGAGAGAATACGAGCAGTACTTC
CDR3: CASARGREYEQYF

J: TRBJ2-7
size: NA
length: 15
D: TRBD2
V: TRBV7-3
DNA: TGTGCCAGCAGCTTAGCCGGGACTAGCAGTGACGAGCAGTACTTC
CDR3: CASSLAGTSSDEQYF

J: TRBJ1-2
size: few
length: 13
D: NA
V: TRBV5-1
DNA: TGCGCCAGCAGCTTGGAGGGGGGGTTTGGCTACACCTTC
CDR3: CASSLEGGFGYTF

J: TRBJ2-1
size: NA
length: 14
D: NA
V: TRBV5-1
DNA: TGCGCCAGCAGCTTGGGGCCTAGCACTAATGAGCAGTTCTTC
CDR3: CASSLGPSTNEQFF

J: TRBJ1-5
size: NA
length: 16
D: TRBD1
V: TRBV2
DNA: TGTGCCAGCAGGGGACAGGGGGCGAAGGGCAATCAGCCCCAGCATTTT
CDR3: CASRGQGAKGNQPQHF

J: TRBJ2-7
size: NA
length: 19
D: TRBD2
V: TRBV18
DNA: TGTGCCAGCTCCCTGATGACGGGACTAGCGACCGGTGGGGGTCACGAGCAGTACTTC
CDR3: CASSLMTGLATGGGHEQYF

J: TRBJ1-1
size: NA
length: 12
D: NA
V: TRBV30
DNA: TGTGCCTGGATCAAGCGGGACACTGAAGCTTTCTTT
CDR3: CAWIKRDTEAFF

J: TRBJ1-4
size: NA
length: 12
D: NA
V: TRBV18
DNA: TGTGCCAGCTCACCGACCAGGGAAAAACTGTTTTTT
CDR3: CASSPTREKLFF

J: TRBJ2-7
size: NA
length: 11
D: NA
V: TRBV30
DNA: TGTGCCTGGAGTCAGGGAACGGAGCAGTACTTC
CDR3: CAWSQGTEQYF

J: TRBJ2-2
size: NA
length: 15
D: TRBD1
V: TRBV2
DNA: TGTGCCAGCAGCCCCGGGACAGGGATTGTCGGGGAGCTGTTTTTT
CDR3: CASSPGTGIVGELFF

J: TRBJ2-1
size: NA
length: 18
D: TRBD2
V: TRBV28
DNA: TGTGCCAGCAGTGAGGTTCTAGCGGGAGTGGGGTCCTACAATGAGCAGTTCTTC
CDR3: CASSEVLAGVGSYNEQFF

J: TRBJ2-3
size: NA
length: 15
D: NA
V: TRBV19
DNA: TGTGCCAGCCAAGCGGGTTTGGAAATGACAGATACGCAGTATTTT
CDR3: CASQAGLEMTDTQYF

J: TRBJ1-2
size: once
length: 14
D: TRBD1
V: TRBV18
DNA: TGTGCCAGCTCACCCAGACAGGGGAGCTATGGCTACACCTTC
CDR3: CASSPRQGSYGYTF

J: TRBJ2-1
size: NA
length: 14
D: NA
V: TRBV28
DNA: TGTGCCAGCAGTTCCCCATACAGTTACAATGAGCAGTTCTTC
CDR3: CASSSPYSYNEQFF

J: TRBJ1-1
size: NA
length: 13
D: NA
V: TRBV30
DNA: TGTGCCTGGACAGATGCAGGTGGTATTGAAGCTTTCTTT
CDR3: CAWTDAGGIEAFF

J: TRBJ2-3
size: NA
length: 17
D: NA
V: TRBV5-1
DNA: TGCGCCAGCAGCTTGGCCAGGGGGGTTCCTAGCACAGATACGCAGTATTTT
CDR3: CASSLARGVPSTDTQYF

J: TRBJ1-1
size: NA
length: 15
D: NA
V: TRBV5-1
DNA: TGCGCCAGCAGCCGAGACGCGGGGCTGAACACTGAAGCTTTCTTT
CDR3: CASSRDAGLNTEAFF

J: TRBJ2-6
size: NA
length: 15
D: NA
V: TRBV6-1
DNA: TGTGCCGTTCAAAGTTGGGCAGCTGGGGCCAACGTCCTGACTTTC
CDR3: CAVQSWAAGANVLTF

J: TRBJ2-1
size: NA
length: 12
D: TRBD1
V: TRBV7-9
DNA: TGTGCCAGCAGCTTCGGACAGGGGCGGCAGTTCTTC
CDR3: CASSFGQGRQFF

J: TRBJ2-5
size: few
length: 16
D: TRBD2
V: TRBV2
DNA: TGTGCCAGCAGTGAAGGGATAGCGGGACACGTCGGGACCCAGTACTTC
CDR3: CASSEGIAGHVGTQYF

J: TRBJ2-3
size: NA
length: 12
D: NA
V: TRBV29-1
DNA: TGCAGCGTTGAAGAGGGGGGAGATACGCAGTATTTT
CDR3: CSVEEGGDTQYF

J: TRBJ2-5
size: NA
length: 13
D: NA
V: TRBV5-6
DNA: TGTGCCAGCACCTCAGGAGGATGGCAGACCCAGTACTTC
CDR3: CASTSGGWQTQYF